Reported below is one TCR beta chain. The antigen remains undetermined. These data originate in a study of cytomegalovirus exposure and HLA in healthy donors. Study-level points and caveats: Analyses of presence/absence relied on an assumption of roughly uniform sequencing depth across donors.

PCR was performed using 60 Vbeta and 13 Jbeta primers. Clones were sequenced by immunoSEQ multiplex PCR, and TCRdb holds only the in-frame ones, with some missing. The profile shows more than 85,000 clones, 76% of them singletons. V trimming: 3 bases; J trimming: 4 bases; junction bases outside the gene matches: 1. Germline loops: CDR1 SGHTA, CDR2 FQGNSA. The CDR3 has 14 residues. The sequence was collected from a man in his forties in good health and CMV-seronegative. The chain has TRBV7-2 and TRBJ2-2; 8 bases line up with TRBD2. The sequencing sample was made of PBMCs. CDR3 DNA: TGTGCCAGCAGCTTCAGCGGGAGCACCGGGGAGCTGTTTTTT. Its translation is CASSFSGSTGELFF.